A single sample is the source of the 19 T cell receptor beta chains below, sequenced in a study of cytomegalovirus exposure and HLA in healthy donors. 60 Vbeta and 13 Jbeta primers were used in PCR. Using immunoSEQ multiplex PCR, the repertoire was profiled, and TCRdb retains in-frame clones only, with some absent. This table has some 110,000 clones, over 60% appearing once. The sequencing sample was made of PBMCs. All receptors come from a woman aged 25 to 39 in good health and CMV-seronegative.

The rearrangement uses TRBV29-1 and TRBJ2-7; TRBD2 matches 12 bases. The CDR3 is 14 amino acids. The germline gives CDR1 SQVTM, CDR2 ANQGSEA. The ends lost 5 bases at V and 3 bases at J; junction bases unmatched: 5. CDR3 sequence: CSVNGLAGFYEQYF. For the CDR3, the DNA is TGCAGCGTTAATGGACTAGCGGGGTTCTACGAGCAGTACTTC.

The chain couples TRBV5-6 to TRBJ2-5, with 10 bases lining up with TRBD2. The length of the CDR3 is 13 residues. CDR1 is SGHDT, CDR2 YYEEEE, per germline. Trimming cost V 7 bases and J 1 base; bases outside gene matches: 1. DNA for the CDR3: TGTGCCAGCCGGACTAGCGGCCAAGAGACCCAGTACTTC. Residues: CASRTSGQETQYF.

The rearrangement joins TRBV7-2 to TRBJ2-1, with TRBD2 matching over 10 bases. Trimming at V came to 5 bases and at J to 2 bases, leaving 3 bases not matched to a gene. Per the germline V gene, CDR1 is SGHTA and CDR2 is FQGNSA. The CDR3 has 15 amino acids. CDR3 in amino acids: CASSRSGRAYNEQFF. In DNA form, the CDR3 reads TGTGCCAGCAGCCGCAGCGGGAGGGCCTACAATGAGCAGTTCTTC.

The chain has TRBV29-1 and TRBJ2-1; D not certain. The V gene's germline CDR1 is SQVTM and CDR2 ANQGSEA. Trimming cost V 4 bases and J 0 bases, with 10 bases left between them. The length of the CDR3 is 14 residues. The CDR3 sequence: CSVVFRGSYNEQFF. The DNA of the CDR3 is TGCAGCGTTGTCTTCCGCGGCTCCTACAATGAGCAGTTCTTC.

This clone has only a few counts. The rearrangement links TRBV28 to TRBJ2-3; TRBD2 might be the D (6 bases). This CDR3 has 15 amino acids. V gave up 4 bases and J gave up 1 base, with 12 bases separating them. CDR1 and CDR2 (germline): MDHEN, SYDVKM. The CDR3 DNA is TGTGCCAGCAGTTCATCGGGAGACGGCACAGATACGCAGTATTTT. The encoded protein is CASSSSGDGTDTQYF.

The chain couples TRBV27 to TRBJ2-7, with a possible D match to TRBD1 (6 bases). Germline loops: CDR1 MNHEY, CDR2 SMNVEV (reference sequence). V was cut by 6 bases and J by 3 bases, with 15 bases left in between. The CDR3 has 14 residues. The CDR3 sequence is CASSLQGGSYEQYF. The CDR3 region has the DNA TGTGCCAGCAGCCTACAGGGTGGGAGCTACGAGCAGTACTTC.

This chain uses TRBV7-9 with TRBJ1-2; 10 bases line up with TRBD1. The CDR3 totals 15 residues. Germline V gene sequence: CDR1 SEHNR, CDR2 FQNEAQ (reference sequence). V trimming: 0 bases; J trimming: 6 bases; junction bases outside the gene matches: 4. CDR3 nucleotide sequence: TGTGCCAGCAGCTTAGCCCTAGACAGGGGGCATGGCTACACCTTC. Residues: CASSLALDRGHGYTF.

This clone has a handful of counts. This sequence joins TRBV15 and TRBJ1-1, with D unclear. Per germline, CDR1 LNHNV and CDR2 YYDKDF (reference sequence). Between the trimmed V and J ends, which lost 0 bases and 1 base, there was a span of 6 bases. This CDR3 region has 14 residues. CDR3 sequence: CATSRELQNTEAFF. The CDR3 DNA reads as TGTGCCACCAGCAGAGAACTACAGAACACTGAAGCTTTCTTT. Drawing the rest from reference TRBV15 and TRBJ1-1, the complete variable domain is DAMVIQNPRYQVTQFGKPVTLSCSQTLNHNVMYWYQQKSSQAPKLLFHYYDKDFNNEADTPDNFQSRRPNTSFCFLDIRSPGLGDTAMYLCATSRELQNTEAFFGQGTRLTVV.

There are a few counts of this clone. The rearrangement joins TRBV28 to TRBJ2-3, with a weak D call TRBD2 (5 bases). The germline V gene has CDR1 MDHEN and CDR2 SYDVKM. V was shortened by 8 bases and J by 1 base, with 10 bases between the two germline ends. The CDR3 runs 13 residues. CDR3 nucleotides: TGTGCCAGCGCGGAGGATGGCACAGATACGCAGTATTTT. Translating it yields CASAEDGTDTQYF.

The chain joins TRBV9 to TRBJ2-7; 9 positions match TRBD1. V was pared by 3 bases and J by 4 bases, with 14 bases of the junction left unmatched. The germline V gene encodes CDR1 SGDLS and CDR2 YYNGEE. The CDR3 totals 17 residues. The CDR3 loop reads CASSDNAGTGSVYEQYF. The CDR3 coding sequence is TGTGCCAGCAGCGATAATGCCGGGACAGGGTCGGTATACGAGCAGTACTTC.

The table lists this clone with a few counts. The rearrangement links TRBV10-3 to TRBJ2-7; tentatively, D is TRBD1 (6 bases). CDR3 length equals 12 residues. Germline lookup yields CDR1 ENHRY and CDR2 SYGVKD. V gave up 4 bases and J gave up 7 bases, with 11 bases separating them. CDR3 in amino acids: CAISGDIQEQYF. The CDR3 nucleotides read TGTGCCATCAGTGGGGACATCCAAGAGCAGTACTTC.

The chain carries TRBV19 and TRBJ2-7; a possible D gene is TRBD1 (6 bases). V shed 4 bases and J shed 4 bases, with 14 bases lying between them. Germline loops: CDR1 LNHDA, CDR2 SQIVND (reference sequence). This CDR3 comprises 14 residues. CDR3 region: CASSKQGNRYEQYF. DNA of the CDR3: TGTGCCAGTAGTAAACAGGGTAATCGTTACGAGCAGTACTTC.

The chain is built from TRBV9 and TRBJ1-2; no definite D call. Trimming shortened V by 3 bases and J by 4 bases, and 4 bases separated the two germline ends. This CDR3 has 11 residues. The germline V gene encodes CDR1 SGDLS and CDR2 YYNGEE. The chain's CDR3 is CASSAGYGYTF. For the CDR3, the DNA is TGTGCCAGCAGCGCAGGCTATGGCTACACCTTC.

CDR3 sequence reads: CASRGTAIQETQYF. CDR3 in DNA: TGTGCCAGCAGGGGGACAGCAATCCAAGAGACCCAGTACTTC. J is TRBJ2-5 and V is TRBV6-5; 7 bases agree with TRBD1. CDR1 and CDR2 from the germline V gene are MNHEY and SVGAGI. This CDR3 contains 14 residues. The V gene end was trimmed by 6 bases and the J gene end by 1 base; junction bases not matched to a gene: 5.

The rearrangement links TRBV6-6 to TRBJ2-7; 12 positions match TRBD2. The CDR3 consists of 15 residues. The junction had 3 bases not matched to a gene; V was cut back by 4 bases and J by 2 bases. The germline V gene encodes CDR1 MNHNY and CDR2 SVGAGI (reference sequence). CDR3 bases: TGTGCCAGCAGTTCCCGGACTAGCGGGACCTACGAGCAGTACTTC. Residues: CASSSRTSGTYEQYF.

The chain joins TRBV27 to TRBJ2-2; weak D call: TRBD1 (5 bases). This CDR3 region has 15 residues. Deletions cut 8 bases from V and 3 bases from J, with 16 bases between. Germline V lookup: CDR1 MNHEY, CDR2 SMNVEV (reference sequence). For the CDR3, the DNA is TGTGCCAGCCGTTCTATGCCAGGGTACACCGGGGAGCTGTTTTTT. As protein: CASRSMPGYTGELFF.

This chain uses TRBV5-4 with TRBJ2-1; 12 bases fit TRBD2. Trimming took 4 bases from V and 4 from J; bases not matched to a gene: 3. Germline assignment: CDR1 SGHNT and CDR2 YYREEE (reference sequence). The CDR3 runs to 15 residues. DNA for the CDR3: TGTGCCAGCAGCCCAGGGACTAGCGGGTACAATGAGCAGTTCTTC. Amino acid sequence: CASSPGTSGYNEQFF.

This clone has only a few counts. The chain combines TRBV10-3 with TRBJ1-3, with 8 nucleotides matching TRBD1. The length of the CDR3 is 14 residues. The V gene end was trimmed by 4 bases and the J gene end by 6 bases; junction bases not matched to a gene: 5. Per germline, CDR1 ENHRY and CDR2 SYGVKD. The CDR3 nucleotides are TGTGCCATCAGTGCGGCAGGGGGCTCAAACACCATATATTTT. Translated: CAISAAGGSNTIYF.

This clone has only a few counts. The V call is TRBV6-1, the J call TRBJ2-1; the match to TRBD2 covers 8 bases. Germline lookup yields CDR1 MNHNS and CDR2 SASEGT. V lost 3 bases, J lost 0 bases, and 13 bases stayed unmatched. The CDR3 has 19 amino acids. The CDR3 is CASSDGSSGAGASYNEQFF. Here the CDR3 DNA reads TGTGCCAGCAGTGACGGGAGTAGTGGAGCGGGAGCCTCCTACAATGAGCAGTTCTTC.